This T cell receptor (beta chain) appears in the sequencing data of a study of blood T cell repertoires in COVID-19 (dated by TCRdb to about 2020). For context, the study as a whole: Collaborator samples came from the United States, Italy and Spain and covered acute and convalescent phases of COVID-19. The prospective study material was composed of cDNA or gDNA derived from T cells, B-cell-depleted T cells, or PBMCs. Deeply sampled blood TCRbeta repertoires from subjects exposed to, actively infected with, or recovered from COVID-19 were included in the dataset. The repertoires were released in a freely available public database intended as a resource for research on the immune response to SARS-CoV-2. The samples were drawn from two sources: the first 160 participants of the ongoing ImmuneRACE study, and 1,254 subjects contributed by 6 global collaborators. Sample metadata almost always included a de-identified subject ID, COVID-19 status, age in years and sex. Where available, HLA class I and class II types were taken from metadata supplied by the sample provider and were not determined by assay-based typing.

The investigation overall reported the following: The quantity of clinical and demographic metadata differed by source and by participant and was supplied without curation.

One collaborating source in Seattle enrolled patients during active infection and followed them longitudinally through the course of disease. Each collaborating institution followed its own protocols to collect whole blood in K2EDTA tubes. For TCRbeta analysis, collaborators shipped samples in one of three forms: frozen whole blood, isolated PBMCs, or DNA extracted from either of those sample types. For this chain, trimming is 2 bases at the V end and 9 bases at the J end, and the number of junction bases without a gene match is 6. Its CDR3 holds 14 amino acids, cysteine through phenylalanine. The DNA shown is the 42-base CDR3, in frame from base 1. Taken from the germline V gene, the CDR1 and CDR2 loops are SGHDN and FVKESK. This clone has a single count. Which antigen it targets is not known. No per-base quality is available; no much larger clone lies one base away. The immunoSEQ Assay, a bias-controlled multiplex PCR, was used to amplify TCRbeta CDR3 regions from genomic DNA. As for how the authors treated the data: Within the assay, amplification of reference gene primers was used to estimate how many nucleated cells each sample contained. To quantify the absolute abundance of each unique TCRbeta CDR3 rearrangement, sequence reads were collapsed and filtered. For each sample, productive Simpson clonality was calculated by taking the square root of Simpson's diversity index across productive rearrangements. In TCRdb, the immuneACCESS table is reduced to in-frame sequences with V and J assigned. These tables do not hold every clone; where another copy was compared, an unresolved V gene accounts for under half, and the others remain unexplained. That table is the source of V, J and clone size, and D and trimming were worked out from the DNA. The sample contains 250,000 to 300,000 clones, approximately 89% of them found a single time. The ten largest clones take up approximately 2% of the sample.

Material: peripheral blood. This TCR was recovered from a woman under 40 with COVID-19, enrolled during active disease. The chain was built from TRBV14 and TRBJ1-1, with 10 bases aligning to TRBD1. The base sequence is TGTGCCAGCAGCCAACCCCTTGACAGGGGGCAAGCTTTCTTT. This encodes CASSQPLDRGQAFF.